This TCR beta chain was obtained from a study of blood T cell repertoires in COVID-19. In the study overall: Acute and convalescent COVID-19 samples came from the United States, Italy and Spain. From T cells, B-cell-depleted T cells, or PBMCs came the material, which was cDNA or gDNA.

As handled by the study authors: Quantification of nucleated cells was approximated via reference gene primer amplification. The repertoire was sequenced with immunoSEQ multiplex PCR; TCRdb's copy has only in-frame clones and lacks some. V and J calls and clone size are as listed in that table; D and trimming were resolved from the DNA. The sample yields 100,000 to 150,000 clones, approximately 81% seen once. This CDR3 has 15 residues. CDR1 and CDR2 (germline): LGHNA, YSLEER. V was cut by 6 bases and J by 0 bases, with 9 bases left in between. The chain joins TRBV4-3 to TRBJ2-6; weak D call: TRBD1 (6 bases). The sequenced sample consisted of peripheral blood. The source of this sequence is a man aged 35 to 55 with active or convalescent COVID-19. The CDR3 sequence: CASSLGGSGANVLTF. CDR3 bases: TGCGCCAGCAGTTTAGGGGGCTCTGGGGCCAACGTCCTGACTTTC.